Reported below is one T cell receptor beta chain. Its cognate antigen is unknown. At one boundary the junction diverges from the germline segment, which might be a read error. The CDR3 is 16 amino acids. Germline V gene data show CDR1 as SGHAT and CDR2 as FQNNGV. TCRdb redid the calling of the reads with MiXCR, one entry per CDR3 protein. The data hold about 69,000 distinct CDR3 sequences, with about 26% observed a single time. This sample was included in a study of T cell repertoires in cytomegalovirus infection. Study-level information: Recently identified HLA-C-restricted CMV epitopes were used, and well-studied HLA-B-restricted CMV epitopes were used as well. Matching HLA type and CMV infection were both indicated by public TCR beta signatures.

Findings and limits, study-wide: Totalled public TCR beta family frequency picked out people who carried CMV plus the relevant HLA. Within the response measured ex vivo, HLA-C-restricted CMV-specific TCR beta clonotypes were dominant.

V gene TRBV11-2 combines with J gene TRBJ2-1, with TRBD1 identical over 7 bases. The sequencing used CD8+ T cells from cultured PBMCs, collected from culture after CMV antigen stimulation. The origin of this receptor is a human donor in good health (CMV status not recorded). Some clones in this sample may be carry-over from other donors' samples. In DNA, the CDR3 is TGTGCCAGCAGCTTATCGCCCAAGGGGGCCTACAATCAGCAGTTCTTC. Its protein is CASSLSPKGAYNQQFF.